Listed here are 13 T cell receptor beta chains from one sample, sequenced in a study of regulatory T cells in long-lasting Graves disease. Arm-PCR of CDR3 regions and iRepertoire HTBI primers were the basis on which TCR beta libraries were built. TCRdb redid the calling of the multiplex PCR reads with MiXCR, one entry per CDR3 protein. The top ten clones hold approximately 35% of a sample with hundreds of thousands of distinct CDR3 sequences, over 15% of them seen once. Sample time point: newly diagnosed GD, antithyroid drugs for less than 3 months. Isolated PBMC RNA provided the starting material for the TCR library. Sample: peripheral blood mononuclear cells (PBMCs), taken at new diagnosis, from a patient treated with antithyroid drugs. Receptors were obtained from a female donor with Graves disease.

This clonotype occurred a few times. This chain's CDR3 is CASSYSNSGDSYNEQFF. CDR3 nucleotides: TGTGCCAGCAGTTACTCGAATTCCGGGGATTCCTACAATGAGCAGTTCTTC. The chain is built from TRBV6-2 or TRBV6-3 and TRBJ2-1; D may be TRBD2 (5 bases). Trimming left V 0 bases short and J 1 base short, with 13 bases between. CDR3 length: 17 residues. CDR1 and CDR2 (germline): MNHEY, SVGEGT.

This clonotype was recorded a few times. The chain links TRBV19 to TRBJ2-1; D is perhaps TRBD1 (6 bases). The CDR3 has 15 amino acids. The ends were cut back, 9 bases at V and 0 bases at J, with 15 bases in the middle. CDR1 is LNHDA, CDR2 SQIVND, per germline (reference sequence). Written as DNA, the CDR3 is TGTGCCAGCGTCGAGGGGGTTAGCTCCTACAATGAGCAGTTCTTC. It codes for CASVEGVSSYNEQFF.

This clonotype has at least ten counts. The chain is built from TRBV11-2 and TRBJ1-1; the match to TRBD1 covers 12 bases. V shed 5 bases, J shed 0 bases, and the junction held 7 bases outside the gene matches. The V gene's germline CDR1 is SGHAT and CDR2 FQNNGV. The CDR3 spans 17 residues. Here the CDR3 reads CASSLRDRGLLNTEAFF. The CDR3 nucleotides are TGTGCCAGCAGCCTTCGGGACAGGGGGCTATTGAACACTGAAGCTTTCTTT.

Comment on this clonotype: A much larger clonotype is one base distant, so this may be a read error. The genes are TRBV27 and TRBJ1-5, with a tentative D call TRBD1 (5 bases). This CDR3 is 16 amino acids long. CDR1 is MNHEY, CDR2 SMNVEV, per germline (reference sequence). The CDR3 here is CASSLVEPGGVQPQLF. CDR3 coding DNA: TGTGCCAGCAGTCTAGTTGAACCAGGAGGGGTTCAGCCCCAGCTTTTT.

This clonotype was counted only a few times. The chain combines TRBV19 with TRBJ2-1; TRBD2 matches 11 bases. The CDR3 consists of 15 residues. J was trimmed by 11 bases and V by 3 bases; bases with no gene match: 9. CDR1 and CDR2 (germline): LNHDA, SQIVND (reference sequence). The CDR3 DNA follows: TGTGCCAGTAGTATTCAAACTAGCGGGAGTGTGCAGCAGTTCTTC. Translation gives CASSIQTSGSVQQFF.

Of note for this clonotype: One base separates it from a far larger clone, so it is likely a read error. This chain links TRBV27 with TRBJ2-5; D gene ambiguous. There are 15 residues in the CDR3. The ends were cut back, 6 bases at V and 2 bases at J, with 16 bases in the middle. CDR1 MNHEY and CDR2 SMNVEV come from the germline V gene (reference sequence). The CDR3 nucleotides read TGTGCCAGCAGCTTAACTTGGCCACTACAAGAGACCCAGTACTTC. Its protein is CASSLTWPLQETQYF.

For this clonotype: Germline is not matched at one junction end, which may reflect a read error. The chain combines TRBV11-2 with TRBJ2-3; no reliable D call. This CDR3 contains 14 residues. Looked up from germline, CDR1 is SGHAT and CDR2 is FQNNGV. The CDR3 DNA reads TGTGCCTGCAGCTTAATGGGGTACCAAGATACGCAGTATTTT. This gives the protein CACSLMGYQDTQYF.

This chain joins TRBV6-2 or TRBV6-3 and TRBJ2-7, with 7 bases identical to TRBD1. CDR3 length equals 15 residues. The germline CDR1 and CDR2 sequences are MNHEY and SVGEGT. With V trimmed by 0 bases and J by 3 bases, 5 bases remained unmatched. The CDR3 region is CASSYSRGQSYEQYF. CDR3 sequence (DNA): TGTGCCAGCAGTTACTCGAGGGGACAGAGCTACGAGCAGTACTTC.

This clonotype was recorded at least ten times. This rearrangement joins TRBV14 to TRBJ1-1; D not resolved. The CDR3 spans 16 residues. Germline lookup yields CDR1 SGHDN and CDR2 FVKESK. V lost 0 bases and J lost 0, with 11 bases in between. The CDR3 reads CASSQDFGKLNTEAFF. The CDR3 nucleotides read TGTGCCAGCAGCCAAGATTTCGGCAAGCTGAACACTGAAGCTTTCTTT.

The chain recombines TRBV2 with TRBJ2-1; 8 nucleotides align to TRBD2. The V segment lost 3 bases and the J segment 6 bases; nucleotides outside the gene matches: 4. Germline lookup yields CDR1 SNHLY and CDR2 FYNNEI. The length of the CDR3 is 14 residues. CDR3 region: CASSEVAGGNEQFF. Here the CDR3 DNA reads TGTGCCAGCAGTGAGGTCGCGGGGGGCAATGAGCAGTTCTTC.

This rearrangement joins TRBV9 to TRBJ2-7, with D hard to call. The CDR3 has 13 residues. Germline CDR1 reads SGDLS; CDR2 reads YYNGEE. V was trimmed by 4 bases and J by 4 bases, leaving 12 bases between them. In nucleotides, the CDR3 is TGTGCCAGCAGCCGGACCCTGGGGTACGAGCAGTACTTC. This encodes CASSRTLGYEQYF.

The sample holds many counts of this clonotype. The V call is TRBV28, the J call TRBJ1-1, with D unresolved. The germline V gene has CDR1 MDHEN and CDR2 SYDVKM. CDR3 length: 10 residues. The CDR3 loop reads CVSMNTEAFF. The CDR3 DNA reads TGTGTTTCCATGAACACTGAAGCTTTCTTT.

V is TRBV3-1 and J is TRBJ2-7, with D uncertain. Per germline, CDR1 LGHDT and CDR2 YNNKEL (reference sequence). V was shortened by 10 bases and J by 1 base, with 14 bases between the two germline ends. There are 13 residues in the CDR3. In nucleotides, the CDR3 is TGTGCCATATCAACGGGTGGTTCCTACGAGCAGTACTTC. It specifies CAISTGGSYEQYF.